This T cell receptor (beta chain) was sequenced in a study of shared clonotypes between healthy human individuals (dated by TCRdb to the early 2020s). For the study in its entirety: A couple of women and three men aged 18 to 49 years were included in the cohort. Between about 0.8 and 9 billion PBMCs per donor were obtained by leukapheresis. To estimate repertoire size and how much clonotype sharing occurs between individuals, the study deeply sequenced the blood TCR repertoires of roughly 5 healthy adults. For each donor, three plates each were used for CD4 naive and CD4 memory, two plates were used for CD8 naive, and one plate was used for CD8 memory. To increase sequencing depth and limit assay-specific biases, different laboratories used diverse techniques to prepare libraries and sequence TCR repertoires. What the work shows at the level of the full study, not this receptor alone: Larger estimated clonotype richness was generally found for naive subsets than for memory subsets. Sampling was restricted to blood, and TCR repertoires in tissues likely differ from the TCR repertoires found in blood. Based on pairwise subsampling, the degree of clonotype sharing among donors was expected to be affected by sequencing depth. About 5% of naive CD4, 3.5% of naive CD8, 2.3% of memory CD4, and approximately 0.39% of memory CD8 clonotypes were shared across a few donors. Even with the large sequencing depth, rarefaction of the sorted-subset datasets indicated that sequencing was incomplete. Because the study included a small number of donors, the genetic and exposure-history diversity represented was limited. Compared with non-shared clonotypes, clonotypes shared by all four sorted-subset donors had higher generation probabilities.

Donors were healthy HIV-negative adults with no recently reported acute infections or vaccinations. Only Caucasian adults living in Nashville, Tennessee, USA were represented among the donors. CD4+ T cells were enriched through magnetic negative selection, after which naive cells were positively selected on CD45RA and the remaining negative fraction served as the memory subset. Blood was obtained by leukapheresis, after which PBMCs were separated by Ficoll-Histopaque density gradient centrifugation and cryopreserved in liquid nitrogen vapor phase. Purity and quantity of every magnetically sorted T cell population were checked by analytical flow cytometry. From each sorted fraction, genomic DNA was isolated and quantified by UV absorbance on a Nanodrop 2000c. CDR1 and CDR2 are read off the germline V gene as MNHNS and SASEGT. From the cysteine through the phenylalanine, the CDR3 covers 13 amino acids. Only the CDR3 region is kept as DNA, spanning 39 bases read in frame from base 1. V sheds 5 bases and J sheds 3 bases, leaving 11 bases between their ends.

Using the deep immunoSEQ assay, TCR CDR3 regions were amplified from genomic DNA by multiplex PCR. Genomic DNA extracted from each cell subset was distributed evenly over all wells of several immunoSEQ 96-well plates, and each plate served as one replicate. For sorted subsets, about 200 ng genomic DNA, equal to approximately 30,000 T cell genomes, was loaded into each replicate PCR. Purified libraries were measured with a Qubit 3.0 fluorometer, size-checked on a Bioanalyzer 2100, and measured again with the KAPA Library Quantification kit. A separate single-read 150-cycle Illumina NextSeq 550 flow cell was used to sequence each immunoSEQ 96-well plate. In the original analysis: Because the immunoSEQ output included only junctional sequences and no quality scores, the filtering could not be the same as the filtering used for full-length reads. To assign V/J genes and CDR3, sequences were annotated against IMGT germline references using PyIR, a Python wrapper for IgBLAST v1.9. Reads were filtered out if the reads had weak V/J assignments (E-value above 1e-6), no CDR3, stop codons, out-of-frame junctions, or ambiguous translated residues. V3J clonotypes were defined as sequences sharing an identical inferred V gene, J gene, and CDR3 amino acid sequence. Percentage overlap between repertoires was calculated by dividing the number of shared unique clonotypes by the size of the smaller repertoire. RTK rarefaction, the Chao1 estimator, and Recon v2.1 estimates of unobserved clonotypes were used to assess repertoire richness. Generation probabilities for all TCRbeta clonotypes obtained by the gDNA method from several donors were computed using OLGA. The source is immuneACCESS, and TCRdb retained only in-frame sequences with V and J called. Part of the clones is not carried over; for the studies checked, unresolved V genes explain less than half of this, and the remainder is unexplained. D and trimming were read from the DNA, whereas the V and J calls and clone size are those reported in that table. The sample table contains approximately 2,000,000 clones; only one count was recorded for roughly 90% of them. The top ten constitute approximately 0.4% of the sample.

In regard to this clone: Which antigen it targets is not known. Nothing much larger sits one base from this clone, and base qualities are not available.

Specimen: naive CD4+ T cells from PBMCs. The cell subset or site label, read with the paper, signifies: CD45RA+ positively selected. The rearrangement joined TRBV6-1 to TRBJ2-7; the D gene could be TRBD1 or TRBD2, each one agreeing over 5 bases. The TCR sequence derives from a young man in good health. Some clones in this sample may be carry-over from other donors' samples. The nucleotide sequence reads as follows: TGTGCCAGCAGTCCTGGGGACGGCTACGAGCAGTACTTC. It encodes CASSPGDGYEQYF.